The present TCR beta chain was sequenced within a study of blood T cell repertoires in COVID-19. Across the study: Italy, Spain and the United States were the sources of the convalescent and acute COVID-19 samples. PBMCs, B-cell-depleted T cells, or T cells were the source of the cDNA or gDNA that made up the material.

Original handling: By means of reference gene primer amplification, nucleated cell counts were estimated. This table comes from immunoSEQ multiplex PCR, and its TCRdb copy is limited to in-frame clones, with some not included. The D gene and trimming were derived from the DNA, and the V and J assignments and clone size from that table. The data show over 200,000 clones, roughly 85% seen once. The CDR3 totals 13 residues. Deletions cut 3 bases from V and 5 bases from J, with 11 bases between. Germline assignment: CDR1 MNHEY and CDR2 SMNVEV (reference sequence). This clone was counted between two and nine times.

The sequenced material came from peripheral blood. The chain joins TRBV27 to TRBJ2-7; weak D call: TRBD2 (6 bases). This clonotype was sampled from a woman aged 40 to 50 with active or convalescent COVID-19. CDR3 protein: CASSFLANDEQYF. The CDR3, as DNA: TGTGCCAGCAGTTTCCTAGCGAACGACGAGCAGTACTTC.